This TCR beta chain was observed in a study of T cells in Graves' hyperthyroidism and ophthalmopathy. Amplification of TCR beta CDR3 regions used RNA as the template. The study used the HTBI primer set for a first-round RT-PCR of the TCR CDR3. Each CDR3 protein is one row after TCRdb ran MiXCR on the multiplex PCR reads. This sample carries 600,000 to 850,000 distinct CDR3 sequences, over 15% of them seen once, and the ten largest clones take approximately 15%. V lost 5 bases and J lost 3, with 16 bases in between. The germline V gene has CDR1 PRHDT and CDR2 FYEKMQ (reference sequence). This CDR3 region has 15 residues.

Sequencing was done on a sample of blood. This sequence was found in a woman between 45 and 65 years old with Graves' hyperthyroidism that later progressed to Graves' ophthalmopathy. V usage is TRBV13 and J usage is TRBJ1-2; D is possibly TRBD1 (6 bases). In DNA, the CDR3 is TGTGCCAGCAGCCGAGACCGGGACATCTACTATGGCTACACCTTC. Protein product: CASSRDRDIYYGYTF.